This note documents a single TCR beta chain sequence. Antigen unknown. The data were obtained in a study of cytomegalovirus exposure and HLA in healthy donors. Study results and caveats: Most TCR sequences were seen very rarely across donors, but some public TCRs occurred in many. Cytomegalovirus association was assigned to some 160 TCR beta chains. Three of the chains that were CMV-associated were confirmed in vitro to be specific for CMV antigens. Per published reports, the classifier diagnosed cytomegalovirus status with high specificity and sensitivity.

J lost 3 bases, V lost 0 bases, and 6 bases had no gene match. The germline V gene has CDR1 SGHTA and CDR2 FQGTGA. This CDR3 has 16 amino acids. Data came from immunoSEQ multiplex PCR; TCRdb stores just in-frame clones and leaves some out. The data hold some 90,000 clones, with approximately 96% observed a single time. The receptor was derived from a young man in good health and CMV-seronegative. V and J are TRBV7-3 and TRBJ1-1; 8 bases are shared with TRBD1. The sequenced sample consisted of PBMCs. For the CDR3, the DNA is TGTGCCAGCAGCTTAACGGGGCAGGGGGCAGACACTGAAGCTTTCTTT. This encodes CASSLTGQGADTEAFF.